This T cell receptor (beta chain) derives from a study of blood T cell repertoires in COVID-19. Study background: Spain, Italy and the United States supplied samples that represented acute and convalescent COVID-19.

V gave up 0 bases and J gave up 4 bases, with 10 bases separating them. The length of the CDR3 is 14 residues. Germline values: CDR1 LGHNA, CDR2 YNFKEQ. In the authors' methods: Amplification of reference gene primers provided the estimated nucleated cell counts. TCRdb's copy holds only in-frame clones and misses some; the assay was immunoSEQ multiplex PCR. That table supplies the V and J calls and clone size; D and trimming were determined from the DNA. The sample consists of about 120,000 clones, 70% to 80% of them appearing once. This rearrangement joins TRBV4-2 to TRBJ2-7; D perhaps matches TRBD2 (5 bases). This TCR came from an elderly woman with acute or convalescent COVID-19. The sequencing input was peripheral blood. CDR3 sequence: CASSQETREYEQYF. In DNA form, the CDR3 reads TGTGCCAGCAGCCAAGAAACGAGGGAGTACGAGCAGTACTTC.